Reported below is one TCR beta chain. Its cognate antigen is unknown. The data are from a study of identical twins. Study observations and caveats: The models gave estimates that fell short of the out-of-frame TCR alpha sharing seen in monozygotic twins. Abundant cord blood beta clonotypes carried fewer insertions; memory repertoires showed none. Where out-of-frame alpha sequences were twin-shared, they showed excess low generation probability.

The germline V and J ends were trimmed by 0 bases and 2 bases, with 11 bases remaining between them. The CDR3 is 15 residues long. Germline V lookup: CDR1 SGHDT, CDR2 YYEEEE. In every case, the donor was a healthy Caucasian. MiXCR was run by TCRdb on the 5' RACE reads, yielding one entry per CDR3 protein. This table holds 450,000 or so distinct CDR3 sequences, under 20% found once. The specimen sequenced was naive T cells sorted from blood. This receptor was taken from a man between 50 and 59 years old in good health. The genes are TRBV5-6 and TRBJ1-1; D may be TRBD1 (5 bases). The CDR3 region has the DNA TGTGCCAGCAGCTTGGAAGAACAGGTAAACACTGAAGCTTTCTTT. Protein product: CASSLEEQVNTEAFF.